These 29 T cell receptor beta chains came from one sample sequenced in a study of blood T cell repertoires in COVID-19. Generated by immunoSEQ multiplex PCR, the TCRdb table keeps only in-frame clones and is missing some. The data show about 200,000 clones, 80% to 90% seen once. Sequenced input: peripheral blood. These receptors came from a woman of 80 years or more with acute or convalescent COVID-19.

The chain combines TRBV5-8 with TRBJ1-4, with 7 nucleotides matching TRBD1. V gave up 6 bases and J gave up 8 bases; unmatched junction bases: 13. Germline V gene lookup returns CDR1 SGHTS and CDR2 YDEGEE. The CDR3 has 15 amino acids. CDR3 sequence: CASTPRNRGSEKLFF. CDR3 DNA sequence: TGTGCCAGCACCCCACGGAACAGGGGCAGCGAAAAACTGTTTTTT.

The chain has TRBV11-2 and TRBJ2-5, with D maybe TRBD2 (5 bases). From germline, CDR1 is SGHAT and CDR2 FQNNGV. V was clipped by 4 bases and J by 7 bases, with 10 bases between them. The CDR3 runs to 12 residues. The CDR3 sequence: CASSWDGRTQYF. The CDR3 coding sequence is TGTGCCAGCAGCTGGGATGGGAGGACCCAGTACTTC. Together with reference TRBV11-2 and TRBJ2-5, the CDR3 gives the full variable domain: EAGVAQSPRYKIIEKRQSVAFWCNPISGHATLYWYQQILGQGPKLLIQFQNNGVVDDSQLPKDRFSAERLKGVDSTLKIQPAKLEDSAVYLCASSWDGRTQYFGPGTRLLVL.

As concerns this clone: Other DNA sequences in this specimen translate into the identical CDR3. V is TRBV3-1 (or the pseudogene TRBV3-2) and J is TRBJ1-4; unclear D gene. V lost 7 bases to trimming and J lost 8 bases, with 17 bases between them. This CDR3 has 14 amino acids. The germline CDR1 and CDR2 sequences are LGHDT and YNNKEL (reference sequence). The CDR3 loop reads CASTPNEYEEKLFF. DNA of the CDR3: TGTGCCAGCACTCCCAACGAGTACGAAGAAAAACTGTTTTTT.

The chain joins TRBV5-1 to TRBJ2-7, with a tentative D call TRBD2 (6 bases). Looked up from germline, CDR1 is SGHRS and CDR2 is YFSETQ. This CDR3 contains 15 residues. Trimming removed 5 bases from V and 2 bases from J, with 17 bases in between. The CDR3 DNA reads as TGCGCCAGCAGTCGCGCCGGGACTGAAACCTACGAGCAGTACTTC. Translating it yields CASSRAGTETYEQYF.

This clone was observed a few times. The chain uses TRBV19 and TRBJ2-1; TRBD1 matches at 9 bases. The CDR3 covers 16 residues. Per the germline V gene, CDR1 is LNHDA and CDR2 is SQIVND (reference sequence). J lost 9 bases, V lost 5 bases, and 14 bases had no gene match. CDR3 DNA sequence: TGTGCCAGTAGTTCATCCGGGACAGGGCGTTTCTTTGAGCAGTTCTTC. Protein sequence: CASSSSGTGRFFEQFF.

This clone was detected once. The CDR3 region is CASSSGTAPGDTEAFF. Written as DNA, the CDR3 is TGTGCCAGCAGTTCGGGGACAGCCCCTGGGGACACTGAAGCTTTCTTT. The genes are TRBV6-2 or TRBV6-3 and TRBJ1-1; 7 positions agree with TRBD1. The CDR3 length is 16 residues. Trimming took 4 bases from V and 3 from J; bases not matched to a gene: 11. Germline CDR1 and CDR2: MNHEY and SVGEGT.

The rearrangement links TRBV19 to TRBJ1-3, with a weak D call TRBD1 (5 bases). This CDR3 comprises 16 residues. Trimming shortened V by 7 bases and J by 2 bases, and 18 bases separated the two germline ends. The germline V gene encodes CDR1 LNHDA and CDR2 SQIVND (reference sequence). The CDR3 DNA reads TGTGCCAGTAAGGAAGGCGGGACCCTCCCTGGAAACACCATATATTTT. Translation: CASKEGGTLPGNTIYF.

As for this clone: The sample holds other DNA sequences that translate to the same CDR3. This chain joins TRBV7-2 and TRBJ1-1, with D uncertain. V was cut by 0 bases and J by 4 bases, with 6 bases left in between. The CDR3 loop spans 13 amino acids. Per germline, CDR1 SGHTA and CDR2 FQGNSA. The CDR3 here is CASSLARGTEAFF. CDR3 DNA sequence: TGTGCCAGCAGCTTAGCGCGAGGCACTGAAGCTTTCTTT. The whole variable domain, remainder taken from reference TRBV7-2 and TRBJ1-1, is GAGVSQSPSNKVTEKGKDVELRCDPISGHTALYWYRQSLGQGLEFLIYFQGNSAPDKSGLPSDRFSAERTGGSVSTLTIQRTQQEDSAVYLCASSLARGTEAFFGQGTRLTVV.

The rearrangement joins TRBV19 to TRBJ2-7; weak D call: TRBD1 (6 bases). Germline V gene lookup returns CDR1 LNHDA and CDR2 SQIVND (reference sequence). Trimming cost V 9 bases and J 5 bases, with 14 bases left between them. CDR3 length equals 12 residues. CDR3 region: CASTGRNNEQYF. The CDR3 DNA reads TGTGCCAGCACAGGGCGTAATAACGAGCAGTACTTC.

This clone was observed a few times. The CDR3 region has the DNA TGTGCCAGCAGCTTTAGCGGGGAGAAAGAGACCCAGTACTTC. Its translation: CASSFSGEKETQYF. The chain uses TRBV7-3 and TRBJ2-5, with 8 bases fitting TRBD2. V trimming: 3 bases; J trimming: 3 bases; junction bases outside the gene matches: 3. The CDR3 loop spans 14 amino acids. CDR1 is SGHTA, CDR2 FQGTGA, per germline.

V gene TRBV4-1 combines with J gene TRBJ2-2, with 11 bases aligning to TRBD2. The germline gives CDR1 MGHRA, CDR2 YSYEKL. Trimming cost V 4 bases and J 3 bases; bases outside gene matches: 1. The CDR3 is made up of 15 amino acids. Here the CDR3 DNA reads TGCGCCAGCAGCCTGGGACTAGCGGACACCGGGGAGCTGTTTTTT. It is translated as CASSLGLADTGELFF.

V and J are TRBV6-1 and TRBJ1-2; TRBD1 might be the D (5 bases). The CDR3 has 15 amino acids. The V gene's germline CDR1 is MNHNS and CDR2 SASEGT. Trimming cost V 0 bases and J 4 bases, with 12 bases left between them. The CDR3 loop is CASSEAGGVGYGYTF. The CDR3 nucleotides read TGTGCCAGCAGTGAAGCGGGAGGGGTCGGCTATGGCTACACCTTC.

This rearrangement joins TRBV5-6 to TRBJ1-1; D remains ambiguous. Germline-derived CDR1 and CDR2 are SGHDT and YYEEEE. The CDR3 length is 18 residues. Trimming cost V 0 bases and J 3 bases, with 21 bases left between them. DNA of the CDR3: TGTGCCAGCAGCTTGGTTCCGGGGTTGAGGATTGGGGACACTGAAGCTTTCTTT. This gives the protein CASSLVPGLRIGDTEAFF.

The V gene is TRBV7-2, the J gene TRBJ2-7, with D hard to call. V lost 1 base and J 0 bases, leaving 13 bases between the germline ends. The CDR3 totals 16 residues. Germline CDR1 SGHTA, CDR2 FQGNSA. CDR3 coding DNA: TGTGCCAGCAGCTTAGGCGGCGGAGCTAGCTCCTACGAGCAGTACTTC. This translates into CASSLGGGASSYEQYF.

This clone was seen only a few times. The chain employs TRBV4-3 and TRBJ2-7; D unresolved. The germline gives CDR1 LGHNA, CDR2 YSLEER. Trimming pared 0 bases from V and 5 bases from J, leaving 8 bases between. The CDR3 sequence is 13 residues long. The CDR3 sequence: CASSQDLRDEQYF. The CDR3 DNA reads TGCGCCAGCAGCCAAGATCTACGGGACGAGCAGTACTTC.

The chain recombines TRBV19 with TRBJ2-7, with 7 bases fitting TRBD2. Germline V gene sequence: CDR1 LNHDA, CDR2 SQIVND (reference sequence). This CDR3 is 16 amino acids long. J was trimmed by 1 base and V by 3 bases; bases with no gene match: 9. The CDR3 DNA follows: TGTGCCAGTAGTATTCGGGGAGCGGGGCAATCCTACGAGCAGTACTTC. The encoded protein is CASSIRGAGQSYEQYF.

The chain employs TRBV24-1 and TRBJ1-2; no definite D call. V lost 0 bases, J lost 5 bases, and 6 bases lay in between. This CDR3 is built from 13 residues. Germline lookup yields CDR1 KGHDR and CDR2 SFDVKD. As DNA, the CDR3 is TGTGCCACCAGTGATTTGGGGGAGTATGGCTACACCTTC. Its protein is CATSDLGEYGYTF.

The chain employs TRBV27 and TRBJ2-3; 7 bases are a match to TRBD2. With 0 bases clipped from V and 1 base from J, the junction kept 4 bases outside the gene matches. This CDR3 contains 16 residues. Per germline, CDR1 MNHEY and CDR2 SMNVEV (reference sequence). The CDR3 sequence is CASSLSSRGGTDTQYF. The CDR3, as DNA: TGTGCCAGCAGTTTATCGAGTCGGGGGGGCACAGATACGCAGTATTTT.

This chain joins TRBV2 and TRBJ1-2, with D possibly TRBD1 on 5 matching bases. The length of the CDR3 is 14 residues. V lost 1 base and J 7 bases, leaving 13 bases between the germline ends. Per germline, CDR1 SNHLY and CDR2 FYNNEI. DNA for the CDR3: TGTGCCAGCAGTGAAGTTATGGGGGAGGGTGGCTACACCTTC. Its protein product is CASSEVMGEGGYTF.

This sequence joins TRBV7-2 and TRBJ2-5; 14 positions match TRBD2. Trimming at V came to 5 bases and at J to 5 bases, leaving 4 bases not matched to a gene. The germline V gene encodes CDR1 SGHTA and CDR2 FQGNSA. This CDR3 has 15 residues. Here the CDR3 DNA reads TGTGCCAGCAGCAGACTAGCGGGGGGGCAGGAGACCCAGTACTTC. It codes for CASSRLAGGQETQYF.

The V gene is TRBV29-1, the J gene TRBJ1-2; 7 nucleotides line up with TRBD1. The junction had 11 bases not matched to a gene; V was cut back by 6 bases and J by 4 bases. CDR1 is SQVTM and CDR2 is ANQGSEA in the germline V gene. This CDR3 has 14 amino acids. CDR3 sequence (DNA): TGCAGCGTGGAAAATCAGGGGGGTAGCTATGGCTACACCTTC. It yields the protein CSVENQGGSYGYTF.

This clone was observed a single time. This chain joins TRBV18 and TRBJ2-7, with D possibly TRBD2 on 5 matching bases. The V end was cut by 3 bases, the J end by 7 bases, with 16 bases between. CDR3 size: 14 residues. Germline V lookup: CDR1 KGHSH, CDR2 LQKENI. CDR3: CASSPGSTLFEQYF. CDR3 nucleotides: TGTGCCAGCTCACCGGGGAGCACCCTCTTTGAGCAGTACTTC.

The CDR3 sequence is CSVEVTSGSNEQFF. For the CDR3, the DNA is TGCAGCGTTGAAGTGACTAGCGGGAGTAATGAGCAGTTCTTC. This rearrangement joins TRBV29-1 to TRBJ2-7; TRBD2 aligns across 12 bases. The last part of the DNA fits TRBJ2-1 better; the J call may be wrong. This CDR3 is built from 14 residues. Per germline, CDR1 SQVTM and CDR2 ANQGSEA.

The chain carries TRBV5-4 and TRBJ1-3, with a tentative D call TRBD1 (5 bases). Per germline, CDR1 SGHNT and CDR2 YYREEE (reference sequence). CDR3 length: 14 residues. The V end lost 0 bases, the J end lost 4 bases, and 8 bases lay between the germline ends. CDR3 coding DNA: TGTGCCAGCAGCTTGGGGGGGGTCGGAAACACCATATATTTT. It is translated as CASSLGGVGNTIYF. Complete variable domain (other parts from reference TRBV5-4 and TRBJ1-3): ETGVTQSPTHLIKTRGQQVTLRCSSQSGHNTVSWYQQALGQGPQFIFQYYREEENGRGNFPPRFSGLQFPNYSSELNVNALELDDSALYLCASSLGGVGNTIYFGEGSWLTVV.

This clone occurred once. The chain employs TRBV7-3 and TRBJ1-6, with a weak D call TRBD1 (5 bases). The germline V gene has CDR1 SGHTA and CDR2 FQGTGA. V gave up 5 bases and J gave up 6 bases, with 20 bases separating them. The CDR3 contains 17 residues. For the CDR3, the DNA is TGTGCCAGCAGCCCTAGAAGTAGAGGACAACTTAATTCACCCCTCCACTTT. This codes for CASSPRSRGQLNSPLHF.

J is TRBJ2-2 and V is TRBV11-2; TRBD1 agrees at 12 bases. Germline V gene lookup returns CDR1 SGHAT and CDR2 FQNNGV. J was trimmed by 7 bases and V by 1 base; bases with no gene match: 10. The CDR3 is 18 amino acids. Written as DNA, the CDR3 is TGTGCCAGCAGCTTAGGCTCCCGGGACAGGGGGCAGGTCGGGGAGCTGTTTTTT. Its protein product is CASSLGSRDRGQVGELFF.

CDR3 residues: CASSYEQFNQPQHF. In nucleotides, the CDR3 is TGTGCCAGCAGTTACGAACAGTTCAATCAGCCCCAGCATTTT. This rearrangement joins TRBV6-6 to TRBJ1-5, with D uncertain. Germline lookup yields CDR1 MNHNY and CDR2 SVGAGI (reference sequence). The CDR3 consists of 14 residues. Trimming shortened V by 2 bases and J by 3 bases, and 8 bases separated the two germline ends.

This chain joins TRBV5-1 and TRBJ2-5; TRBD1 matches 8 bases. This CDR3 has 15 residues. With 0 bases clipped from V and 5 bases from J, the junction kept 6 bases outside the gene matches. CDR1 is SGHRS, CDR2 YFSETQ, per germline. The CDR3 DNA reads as TGCGCCAGCAGCTTGGGGGCAGGGGGCAGGGAGACCCAGTACTTC. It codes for CASSLGAGGRETQYF.

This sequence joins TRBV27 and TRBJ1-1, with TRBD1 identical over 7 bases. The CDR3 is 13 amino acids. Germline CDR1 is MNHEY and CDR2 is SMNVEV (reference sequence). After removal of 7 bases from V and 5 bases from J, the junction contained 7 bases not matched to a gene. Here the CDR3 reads CASKPNRGTEAFF. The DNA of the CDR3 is TGTGCCAGCAAACCTAACAGGGGAACTGAAGCTTTCTTT.